These 2 T cell receptor beta chains share one sample of origin, sequenced in a study of blood T cell repertoires in COVID-19. The protocol was immunoSEQ multiplex PCR, while the TCRdb copy is restricted to in-frame clones and leaves out a portion. Of 130,000 to 150,000 clones listed, 70% to 80% are singletons. The sequenced sample was peripheral blood. The receptors shown here come from a woman in her 70s with COVID-19, enrolled during active disease.

The chain links TRBV6-1 to TRBJ2-1; D gene uncertain. V lost 3 bases, J lost 4 bases, and 7 bases lay in between. From germline, CDR1 is MNHNS and CDR2 SASEGT. The CDR3 consists of 13 residues. The CDR3 spells CASSEVQYNEQFF. The CDR3 DNA reads as TGTGCCAGCAGTGAGGTACAATACAATGAGCAGTTCTTC.

This chain's CDR3 is CASSLGEIAGASLGYEQYF. The CDR3 region has the DNA TGTGCCAGCAGCTTGGGGGAAATAGCGGGGGCCTCACTCGGCTACGAGCAGTACTTC. This chain uses TRBV5-6 with TRBJ2-7; 9 bases fit TRBD2. Germline CDR1 and CDR2: SGHDT and YYEEEE. The CDR3 runs 19 residues. V was clipped by 0 bases and J by 3 bases; unmatched bases: 16.